The 13 T cell receptor beta chains presented below share a single source sample, sequenced in a study of CD4 T cells in relation to SARS-CoV-2 and coronaviruses. These receptors have no known antigen. The protocol was immunoSEQ multiplex PCR, while the TCRdb copy is restricted to in-frame clones and leaves out a portion. Of about 36,000 clones detected, 77% appear once; the ten largest clones hold over 2.5%. Source material: memory CD4+ T cells from PBMCs, cultured in vitro. These receptors all come from an adult with COVID-19.

This sequence joins TRBV7-9 and TRBJ2-1, with 10 bases fitting TRBD2. The CDR3 loop spans 15 amino acids. V trimming: 1 base; J trimming: 6 bases; junction bases outside the gene matches: 3. The V gene's germline CDR1 is SEHNR and CDR2 FQNEAQ (reference sequence). The CDR3 DNA reads TGTGCCAGCAGCTTAGTAGCGGGAGGAGGCAATGAGCAGTTCTTC. This gives the protein CASSLVAGGGNEQFF.

This clone occurred a few times. The V and J genes are TRBV2 and TRBJ2-3; TRBD1 matches at 7 bases. Germline trimming cut 10 bases from V and 2 bases from J; bases unmatched to any gene: 15. The CDR3 extends over 16 amino acids. From germline, CDR1 is SNHLY and CDR2 FYNNEI. Written as DNA, the CDR3 is TGTGCCACCCCAGGGCAATGGGACAGAGCCACAGATACGCAGTATTTT. This codes for CATPGQWDRATDTQYF.

The CDR3 nucleotides read TGTGCCAGCAGCGAGTTGTGGCGAACGCTCGGGGAGCTGTTTTTT. Translation: CASSELWRTLGELFF. V is TRBV6-4 and J is TRBJ2-2; no definite D call. CDR3 length: 15 residues. CDR1 is MRHNA and CDR2 is SNTAGT in the germline V gene. Trimming left V 6 bases short and J 7 bases short, with 18 bases between.

The chain is built from TRBV15 and TRBJ2-5; D gene uncertain. The ends were cut back, 0 bases at V and 5 bases at J, with 10 bases in the middle. Germline V CDR1 and CDR2: LNHNV, YYDKDF (reference sequence). CDR3 length equals 14 residues. Here the CDR3 DNA reads TGTGCCACCAGCAGAGAGGGGTTAGACGAGACCCAGTACTTC. It encodes CATSREGLDETQYF.

This chain links TRBV19 with TRBJ2-3; TRBD1 agrees at 7 bases. CDR1 and CDR2 (germline): LNHDA, SQIVND (reference sequence). The length of the CDR3 is 15 residues. V was clipped by 6 bases and J by 0 bases; unmatched bases: 6. CDR3 region: CASRRQGSSTDTQYF. Written as DNA, the CDR3 is TGTGCCAGTAGACGACAGGGCAGTAGCACAGATACGCAGTATTTT.

The V and J genes are TRBV5-6 and TRBJ2-3; D gene uncertain. The CDR3 has 12 residues. In germline, CDR1 is SGHDT, CDR2 YYEEEE. Trimming shortened V by 4 bases and J by 6 bases, and 9 bases separated the two germline ends. CDR3 amino acids: CASSRPLDTQYF. The CDR3 DNA reads as TGTGCCAGCAGCCGCCCTCTGGATACGCAGTATTTT.

The chain combines TRBV2 with TRBJ2-2; D uncertain. Germline CDR1 SNHLY, CDR2 FYNNEI. Trimming took 2 bases from V and 2 from J, leaving 9 bases between them. This CDR3 has 15 amino acids. As DNA, the CDR3 is TGTGCCAGCAGTGAAAGTTTTGGAAACACCGGGGAGCTGTTTTTT. As protein: CASSESFGNTGELFF.

In its sample, this clone was seen once. This sequence joins TRBV7-8 and TRBJ2-1; 7 bases align to TRBD2. Losses at the gene ends were 1 base for V and 5 bases for J; bases not matched to a gene: 17. Germline assignment: CDR1 SGHVS and CDR2 FQNEAQ. The CDR3 is 19 amino acids. The CDR3 sequence is CASSLDWWVRGSGHNEQFF. The CDR3 region has the DNA TGTGCCAGCAGCTTAGATTGGTGGGTACGCGGGAGTGGGCACAATGAGCAGTTCTTC.

In this sample, this clone turned up once. The chain links TRBV11-3 to TRBJ2-3, with TRBD2 identical over 13 bases. The CDR3 contains 18 residues. Germline CDR1 is SGHNT and CDR2 is YENEEA. The V segment lost 5 bases and the J segment 5 bases; nucleotides outside the gene matches: 13. In DNA, the CDR3 is TGTGCCAGCAGCGAGGGGCGACTAGCGGGAGGTTATGGAGATACGCAGTATTTT. Encoded protein: CASSEGRLAGGYGDTQYF.

The chain carries TRBV5-1 and TRBJ1-3; 8 bases agree with TRBD1. In germline, CDR1 is SGHRS, CDR2 YFSETQ. This CDR3 contains 16 residues. J gave up 0 bases and V 0 bases, and 2 bases lay outside the gene matches. Here the CDR3 reads CASSLGQGISGNTIYF. CDR3 DNA: TGCGCCAGCAGCTTGGGACAGGGGATCTCTGGAAACACCATATATTTT.

The gene calls are TRBV12-3 or TRBV12-4 and TRBJ1-4; TRBD1 is a possible D gene (5 bases). Trimming removed 3 bases from V and 5 bases from J, with 7 bases in between. The CDR3 is 13 residues long. CDR3 bases: TGTGCCAGCAGTTTCCGACAGAATGAAAAACTGTTTTTT. Amino acids: CASSFRQNEKLFF.

There are a few counts of this clone. V is TRBV5-1 and J is TRBJ2-2, with no clear D. Germline assignment: CDR1 SGHRS and CDR2 YFSETQ. The CDR3 length is 14 residues. The V end lost 4 bases, the J end lost 4 bases, and 11 bases lay between the germline ends. The CDR3 region is CASSHGRSTGELFF. DNA for the CDR3: TGCGCCAGCAGCCACGGACGGAGCACCGGGGAGCTGTTTTTT.

The sample holds a few counts of this clone. J is TRBJ1-6 and V is TRBV28; possibly TRBD1 for D (6 bases). The length of the CDR3 is 17 residues. Per the germline V gene, CDR1 is MDHEN and CDR2 is SYDVKM. Trimming cost V 3 bases and J 0 bases, with 12 bases left between them. The CDR3 DNA follows: TGTGCCAGCAGTTTGGGGGGCGCGAGCTCCTATAATTCACCCCTCCACTTT. This codes for CASSLGGASSYNSPLHF.